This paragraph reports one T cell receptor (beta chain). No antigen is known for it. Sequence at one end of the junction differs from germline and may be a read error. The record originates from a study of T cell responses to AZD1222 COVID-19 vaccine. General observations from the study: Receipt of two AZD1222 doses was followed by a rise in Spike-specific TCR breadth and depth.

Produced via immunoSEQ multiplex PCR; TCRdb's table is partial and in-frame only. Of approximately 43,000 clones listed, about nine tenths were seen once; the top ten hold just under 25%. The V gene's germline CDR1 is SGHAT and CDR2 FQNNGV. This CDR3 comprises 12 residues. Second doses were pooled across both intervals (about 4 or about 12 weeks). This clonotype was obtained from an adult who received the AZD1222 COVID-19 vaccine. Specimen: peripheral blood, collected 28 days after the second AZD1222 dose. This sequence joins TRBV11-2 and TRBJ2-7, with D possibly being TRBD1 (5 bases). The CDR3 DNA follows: TGTGCCAGCAGCCTAGAGACAGCCGAGCAGTACTTC. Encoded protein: CASSLETAEQYF.